The rows below give T cell receptor beta chains drawn from one sample of a study of OX40 agonist ivuxolimab in advanced cancers. Clones were sequenced by immunoSEQ multiplex PCR, and TCRdb holds only the in-frame ones, with some missing. The data hold around 100,000 clones, with 91% observed a single time. The specimen was CD4+ or CD8+ T cells sorted from blood, collected in a trial of the OX40 agonist ivuxolimab. These receptors came from an adult with an advanced solid tumor such as melanoma, head and neck, liver or kidney cancer. Each CDR3 is given with its conserved first and last residue. The order of the fields is CDR3 protein, CDR3 DNA, D gene, V gene, clone size, J gene. A D gene is named only where the DNA matches it firmly. Clone size is shown for a subset of rows, as once, few, many or a class of expanded clone.

CASSMGADTDTQYF,TGTGCCAGTAGTATGGGAGCGGACACAGATACGCAGTATTTT,NA,TRBV19,NA,TRBJ2-3
CASSFTIARRTGVNYGYTF,TGTGCCAGCAGCTTTACAATCGCGCGGAGGACAGGAGTTAACTATGGCTACACCTTC,TRBD1,TRBV11-2,NA,TRBJ1-2
CATSRGLRVHGELFF,TGTGCCACCAGCAGAGGCTTAAGAGTACACGGGGAGCTGTTTTTT,NA,TRBV15,NA,TRBJ2-2
CSVVDNLGQETQYF,TGCAGCGTTGTTGACAACCTGGGGCAAGAGACCCAGTACTTC,NA,TRBV29-1,NA,TRBJ2-5
CSAAGDLFYTF,TGCAGCGCAGCAGGGGATTTATTCTACACCTTC,NA,TRBV29-1,NA,TRBJ1-2
CASRGTGLNTEAFF,TGTGCCAGTAGGGGGACAGGATTGAACACTGAAGCTTTCTTT,TRBD1,TRBV19,few,TRBJ1-1
CASSLAVQGGGYTF,TGTGCCAGCAGCTTAGCAGTACAGGGAGGAGGCTACACCTTC,NA,TRBV7-2,NA,TRBJ1-2
CASSLASGVDTGELFF,TGTGCCAGCAGCTTAGCGTCGGGGGTCGACACCGGGGAGCTGTTTTTT,NA,TRBV13,NA,TRBJ2-2
CASSNGDKQRAGTQYF,TGCGCCAGCTCCAACGGGGACAAACAAAGGGCAGGTACGCAGTATTTT,NA,TRBV5-1,NA,TRBJ2-3
CASSLVPDFQYF,TGTGCCAGCAGCTTAGTTCCGGATTTTCAGTACTTC,NA,TRBV7-6,NA,TRBJ2-7
CASSLNFRVSATNEKLFF,TGTGCCAGCAGCTTAAATTTCAGAGTGTCAGCAACTAATGAAAAACTGTTTTTT,NA,TRBV7-2,NA,TRBJ1-4
CASSSRTGYTYEQYF,TGTGCCAGCAGCTCCAGGACAGGGTATACCTACGAGCAGTACTTC,TRBD1,TRBV7-9,NA,TRBJ2-7
CASSLGDKGADTQYF,TGTGCCAGCAGCTTAGGGGACAAAGGGGCAGATACGCAGTATTTT,NA,TRBV7-4,NA,TRBJ2-3
CARTWTGLMPQHF,TGTGCCAGAACTTGGACAGGCCTAATGCCCCAGCATTTT,TRBD1,TRBV27,NA,TRBJ1-5
CASSIGAGYEQYF,TGTGCCAGTAGTATAGGGGCCGGATACGAGCAGTACTTC,NA,TRBV19,NA,TRBJ2-7
CASSLLSDTQYF,TGTGCCAGCAGCTTGTTGTCAGATACGCAGTATTTT,NA,TRBV5-6,NA,TRBJ2-3
CASREQETQYF,TGTGCCAGCAGGGAGCAAGAGACCCAGTACTTC,NA,TRBV6-1,NA,TRBJ2-5
CASSLVASGRSMQYF,TGTGCCAGCAGCTTAGTAGCTAGCGGGAGAAGTATGCAGTATTTT,TRBD2,TRBV7-9,NA,TRBJ2-3
CAAGADTSRNEQFF,TGTGCCGCAGGGGCGGACACATCCCGCAATGAGCAGTTCTTC,NA,TRBV10-3,NA,TRBJ2-1
CASSSDRGFSGNTIYF,TGTGCCAGCAGCTCGGACAGGGGGTTCTCTGGAAACACCATATATTTT,TRBD1,TRBV11-2,once,TRBJ1-3
CASSLAQPTRTGELFF,TGCGCCAGCAGCTTGGCCCAGCCGACGAGGACCGGGGAGCTGTTTTTT,NA,TRBV5-1,NA,TRBJ2-2
CASSQDAQGMNTEAFF,TGTGCCAGCAGCCAAGATGCTCAGGGGATGAACACTGAAGCTTTCTTT,NA,TRBV4-2,NA,TRBJ1-1
CASSYGRNNQPQHF,TGTGCCAGCAGTTACGGCCGGAACAATCAGCCCCAGCATTTT,NA,TRBV6-6,NA,TRBJ1-5
CASSIPYETQYF,TGTGCCAGTAGTATTCCGTATGAGACCCAGTACTTC,NA,TRBV19,NA,TRBJ2-5
CASSTGFGQETQYF,TGTGCCAGCTCAACAGGGTTTGGGCAAGAGACCCAGTACTTC,NA,TRBV6-5,NA,TRBJ2-5
CASSVLGVPTDTQYF,TGTGCCAGCAGCGTCCTAGGGGTCCCCACAGATACGCAGTATTTT,NA,TRBV7-3,few,TRBJ2-3
CASSLGGTGQGNGEQYF,TGTGCCAGCAGCTTAGGGGGGACGGGACAGGGTAATGGCGAGCAGTACTTC,TRBD1,TRBV7-2,once,TRBJ2-7
CASSRIGVEAFF,TGTGCCAGCAGCCGCATTGGGGTTGAAGCTTTCTTT,NA,TRBV7-9,NA,TRBJ1-1
CASSLGGMRTDTQYF,TGTGCCAGCAGCCTAGGGGGAATGAGGACAGATACGCAGTATTTT,NA,TRBV11-2,NA,TRBJ2-3
CASSPSTSGGLNEQFF,TGTGCCAGCTCACCATCGACCTCCGGGGGCCTCAATGAGCAGTTCTTC,NA,TRBV18,NA,TRBJ2-1
CASSQAGGGSGYTF,TGCGCCAGCAGCCAAGCGGGGGGCGGTTCGGGCTACACCTTC,NA,TRBV4-1,NA,TRBJ1-2
CASSLYPRAGELFF,TGTGCCAGCAGCTTATACCCCAGGGCCGGGGAGCTGTTTTTT,NA,TRBV7-8,NA,TRBJ2-2
CAISDTWPNTEAFF,TGTGCCATCAGTGATACCTGGCCGAACACTGAAGCTTTCTTT,NA,TRBV10-3,once,TRBJ1-1
CASLKREGRQETQYF,TGTGCCAGCCTAAAGCGGGAGGGTCGGCAAGAGACCCAGTACTTC,TRBD2,TRBV5-6,NA,TRBJ2-5
CASSPQGISTEAFF,TGTGCCAGCAGCCCACAGGGAATCTCGACTGAAGCTTTCTTT,NA,TRBV7-3,few,TRBJ1-1
CASSRGPWQPQHF,TGTGCCAGCAGCAGGGGGCCTTGGCAGCCCCAGCATTTT,TRBD1,TRBV5-8,NA,TRBJ1-5
CASSLQGELNEQYF,TGCGCCAGCAGCTTACAGGGGGAACTTAACGAGCAGTACTTC,TRBD1,TRBV5-1,NA,TRBJ2-7
CASRGETETQYF,TGTGCCTCCCGCGGGGAGACGGAGACCCAGTACTTC,NA,TRBV19,NA,TRBJ2-5
CASSFGQAINEKLFF,TGTGCCAGCAGCTTCGGACAGGCGATTAATGAAAAACTGTTTTTT,TRBD1,TRBV7-9,once,TRBJ1-4
CASIERGGGINEQFF,TGTGCCAGCATCGAGCGGGGGGGTGGTATCAATGAGCAGTTCTTC,TRBD2,TRBV28,NA,TRBJ2-1
CASSLRYTGELFF,TGTGCCAGCAGTTTGAGGTACACCGGGGAGCTGTTTTTT,NA,TRBV6-5,once,TRBJ2-2
CAWSVVRVPLHGYTF,TGTGCCTGGAGTGTAGTCAGGGTTCCACTTCATGGCTACACCTTC,NA,TRBV30,NA,TRBJ1-2
CASSLQDRITEAFF,TGTGCCAGCAGCCTCCAGGACAGGATCACTGAAGCTTTCTTT,TRBD1,TRBV6-5,NA,TRBJ1-1
CASSLGGDFYEQYF,TGTGCCAGCAGCCTAGGGGGGGACTTTTACGAGCAGTACTTC,NA,TRBV7-8,NA,TRBJ2-7
CSVTSGISYEQYF,TGCAGCGTAACTAGCGGGATCTCCTACGAGCAGTACTTC,TRBD2,TRBV29-1,NA,TRBJ2-7
CASSERQGVGETQYF,TGTGCCAGCAGTGAACGACAGGGGGTGGGGGAGACCCAGTACTTC,TRBD1,TRBV6-1,few,TRBJ2-5
CASSEFRGVGTEAFF,TGTGCCAGCAGTGAATTCAGGGGGGTGGGCACTGAAGCTTTCTTT,TRBD1,TRBV6-1,NA,TRBJ1-1
CASSGGMNTEAFF,TGTGCCAGCAGCGGAGGAATGAACACTGAAGCTTTCTTT,NA,TRBV14,NA,TRBJ1-1
CASSFPSGSGNEQFF,TGTGCCAGCAGCTTTCCTAGCGGGAGTGGCAATGAGCAGTTCTTC,TRBD2,TRBV5-6,NA,TRBJ2-1
CARSLDLSGNTIYF,TGTGCCAGAAGCTTGGACCTCTCTGGAAACACCATATATTTT,NA,TRBV5-3,NA,TRBJ1-3
CASSIQGLNTEAFF,TGTGCCAGCAGTATACAGGGGCTGAACACTGAAGCTTTCTTT,TRBD1,TRBV27,NA,TRBJ1-1
CASKPGTTQEQYF,TGTGCCAGCAAACCCGGGACTACGCAAGAGCAGTACTTC,TRBD2,TRBV6-1,NA,TRBJ2-7
CASSTPGQGAAGELFF,TGTGCCAGCAGCACCCCGGGACAGGGGGCCGCCGGGGAGCTGTTTTTT,TRBD1,TRBV7-9,NA,TRBJ2-2